This section outlines one T cell receptor (beta chain) sequence together with its context. The record originates from a study of blood T cell repertoires in COVID-19. Source study methods: Using reference gene primer amplification, nucleated cell counts were estimated. Method: immunoSEQ multiplex PCR; TCRdb's copy keeps in-frame clones and lacks some. Clone size and the V and J calls come from that table; the DNA yielded D and trimming. The data show over 200,000 clones, almost 90% seen once. This CDR3 has 12 residues. CDR1 is SNHLY, CDR2 FYNNEI, per germline. The ends were cut back, 3 bases at V and 2 bases at J, with 4 bases in the middle.

Sequenced: peripheral blood. The rearrangement joins TRBV2 to TRBJ1-2; no firm D call. The TCR sequence derives from a woman in her fifties or sixties with acute or convalescent COVID-19. The CDR3 region is CASSESNYGYTF. The CDR3 bases are TGTGCCAGCAGTGAGTCAAACTATGGCTACACCTTC.